One T cell receptor (beta chain) is described in this entry. As yet, its antigen is unknown. No infections or other immune events were documented during collection. Per germline, CDR1 ENHRY and CDR2 SYGVKD. The CDR3 contains 16 residues. Trimming pared 0 bases from V and 4 bases from J, leaving 13 bases between. The sample belongs to a study of identifying expanded T cells in peripheral blood. The method was immunoSEQ multiplex PCR; TCRdb's version includes in-frame clones alone and lacks a portion of them. The data contain about 110,000 clones, about 85% of them singletons. Study-wide findings and caveats: Clone count variance between roughly 2-week samples rose with total template count. Over approximately two and four weeks, about 15 and 19 clones changed, versus roughly 1.1 between replicates.

Specimen: blood. The source of this sequence is a person between 18 and 75 years old in good health. The chain employs TRBV10-3 and TRBJ2-1, with D uncertain. In DNA form, the CDR3 reads TGTGCCATCAGTGAGTCCCAGGTATTCAGATACAATGAGCAGTTCTTC. As protein: CAISESQVFRYNEQFF.